The clone carrying this TCR beta chain was recorded at least ten times. Its antigen remains unidentified. Amplified regions were TCR beta CDR3 sequences from RNA transcripts. Primed by the HTBI set, a first-round RT-PCR was run on the TCR CDR3. TCRdb independently ran MiXCR on the multiplex PCR reads; one entry per CDR3 protein. The data show approximately 400,000 distinct CDR3 sequences, approximately 14% seen once. Germline V gene lookup returns CDR1 MDHEN and CDR2 SYDVKM. V dropped 3 bases and J dropped 0 bases, with 14 bases sitting between them. This CDR3 is 16 amino acids long. The source of the sample is a study of T cells in Graves' hyperthyroidism and ophthalmopathy. Study results and caveats: A model of 13 V-J pairs discriminated ophthalmopathy from stable hyperthyroidism. In validation, the model predicted ophthalmopathy. These predictions came a median around 5.9 months before onset.

The sequenced sample was blood. The sequence was collected from a woman under 30 with Graves' hyperthyroidism. The chain is built from TRBV28 and TRBJ1-2; D is possibly TRBD1 (5 bases). Here the CDR3 DNA reads TGTGCCAGCAGTTTGACTAGGGGCGCAGCTAACTATGGCTACACCTTC. As protein: CASSLTRGAANYGYTF.